This TCR beta chain came from a study of T cell repertoires in cytomegalovirus infection. Overall study context: Based on public TCR beta signatures, there were indications of CMV infection and of a matching HLA type. General observations from the study: CMV-specific TCR beta clonotypes restricted by HLA-C dominated the ex vivo response.

TCRdb reanalysed the reads using MiXCR and keeps one entry per CDR3 protein. The sample contains about 260,000 distinct CDR3 sequences, roughly an eighth of which appear only once. This clonotype appeared many times. Its antigen is not known. The germline gives CDR1 SGHTA, CDR2 FQGNSA. With 5 bases clipped from V and 9 bases from J, the junction kept 16 bases outside the gene matches. The CDR3 has 17 residues. The receptor comes from a human donor in good health (CMV status not recorded). Some clones in this sample may be carry-over from other donors' samples. The chain joins TRBV7-2 to TRBJ2-1, with TRBD2 matching 10 bases. The sample was PBMCs. CDR3 sequence: CASSPSRLAGDGGEQFF. CDR3 DNA: TGTGCCAGCAGCCCGTCGAGGCTAGCGGGAGACGGCGGTGAGCAGTTCTTC.